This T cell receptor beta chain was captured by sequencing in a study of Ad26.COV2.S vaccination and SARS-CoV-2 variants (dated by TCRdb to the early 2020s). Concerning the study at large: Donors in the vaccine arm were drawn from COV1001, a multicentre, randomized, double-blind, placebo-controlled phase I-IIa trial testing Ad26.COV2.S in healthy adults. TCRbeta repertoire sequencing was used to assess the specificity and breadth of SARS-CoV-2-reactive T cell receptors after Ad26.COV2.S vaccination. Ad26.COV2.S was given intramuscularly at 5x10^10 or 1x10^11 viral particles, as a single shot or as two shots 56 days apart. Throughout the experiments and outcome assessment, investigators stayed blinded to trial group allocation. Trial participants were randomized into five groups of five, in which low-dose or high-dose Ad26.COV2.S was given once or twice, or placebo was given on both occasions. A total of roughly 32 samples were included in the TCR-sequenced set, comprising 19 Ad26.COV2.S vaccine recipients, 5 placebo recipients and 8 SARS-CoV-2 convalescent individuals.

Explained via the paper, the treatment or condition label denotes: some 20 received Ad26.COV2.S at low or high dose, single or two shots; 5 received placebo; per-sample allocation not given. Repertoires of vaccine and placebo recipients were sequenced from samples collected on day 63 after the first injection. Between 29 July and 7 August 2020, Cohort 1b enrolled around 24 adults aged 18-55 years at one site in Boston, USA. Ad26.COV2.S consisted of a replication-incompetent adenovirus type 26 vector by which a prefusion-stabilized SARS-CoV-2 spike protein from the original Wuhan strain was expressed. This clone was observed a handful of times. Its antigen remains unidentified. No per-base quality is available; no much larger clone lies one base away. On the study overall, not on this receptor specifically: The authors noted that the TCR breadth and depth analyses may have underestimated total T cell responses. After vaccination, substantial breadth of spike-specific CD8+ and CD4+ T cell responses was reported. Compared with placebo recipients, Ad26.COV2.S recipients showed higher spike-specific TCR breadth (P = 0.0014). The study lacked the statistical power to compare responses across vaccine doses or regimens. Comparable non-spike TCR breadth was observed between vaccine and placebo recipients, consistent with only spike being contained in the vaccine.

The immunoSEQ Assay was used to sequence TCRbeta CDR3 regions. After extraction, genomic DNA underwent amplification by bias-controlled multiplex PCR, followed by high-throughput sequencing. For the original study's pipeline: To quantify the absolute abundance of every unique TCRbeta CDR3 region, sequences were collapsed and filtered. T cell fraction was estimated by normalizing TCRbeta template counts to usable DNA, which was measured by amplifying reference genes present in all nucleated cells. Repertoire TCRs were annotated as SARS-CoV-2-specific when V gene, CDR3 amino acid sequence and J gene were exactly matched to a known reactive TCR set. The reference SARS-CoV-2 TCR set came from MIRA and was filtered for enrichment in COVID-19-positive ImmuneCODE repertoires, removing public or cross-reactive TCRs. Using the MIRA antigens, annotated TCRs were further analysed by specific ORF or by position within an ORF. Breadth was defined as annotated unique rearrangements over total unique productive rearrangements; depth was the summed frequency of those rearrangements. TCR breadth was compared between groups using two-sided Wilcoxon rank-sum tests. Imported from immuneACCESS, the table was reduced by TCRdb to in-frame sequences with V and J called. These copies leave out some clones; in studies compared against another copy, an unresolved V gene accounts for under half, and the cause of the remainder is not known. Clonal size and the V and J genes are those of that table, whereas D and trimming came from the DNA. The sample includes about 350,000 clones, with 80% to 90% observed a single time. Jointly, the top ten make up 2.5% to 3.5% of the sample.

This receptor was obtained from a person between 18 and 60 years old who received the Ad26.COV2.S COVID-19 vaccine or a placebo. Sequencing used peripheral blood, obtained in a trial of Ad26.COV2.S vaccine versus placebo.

The CDR3 loop reads CASSSARDRNTGELFF. The nucleotide sequence is TGTGCCAGCAGCTCGGCCCGGGACAGAAACACCGGGGAGCTGTTTTTT. The rearranged segments are TRBV5-4 and TRBJ2-2; a stretch of 7 junction bases matches TRBD1. CDR1 and CDR2 were assigned from the germline V gene (reference sequence) as SGHNT and YYREEE. The CDR3 spans 16 residues, from the cysteine through the phenylalanine. The DNA shown is the 48-base CDR3, in frame from base 1. V has 3 bases trimmed and J has 2 bases trimmed; junction bases matching no gene number 7.